Listed below are T cell receptor beta chains from one sample, sequenced in a study of T cell responses to AZD1222 COVID-19 vaccine. Repertoires were generated with immunoSEQ multiplex PCR, while TCRdb's copy carries only in-frame clones and drops some. In the table there are around 140,000 clones, approximately 93% of which are singletons. Material: peripheral blood, obtained on day 0 of AZD1222 vaccination. The receptors shown here come from an adult in good health. CDR3s leave out the opening cysteine and the closing phenylalanine or tryptophan.

j_gene,v_gene,CDR3aa
TRBJ2-7,TRBV18,ASSPYDRASSYEQY
TRBJ2-4,TRBV5-5,ASRSGGLENIQY
TRBJ1-5,TRBV7-2,ASSLSSGGSGQPQH
TRBJ2-1,TRBV7-9,ASVLEGPFNEQF
TRBJ2-1,TRBV7-9,ASSSSHRGPYNEQF
TRBJ2-2,TRBV9,ASSVQGAGVLAGELF
TRBJ1-2,TRBV6-5,ATEVWVDYGYT
TRBJ1-1,TRBV9,ASSAGRMNTEAF
TRBJ2-7,TRBV14,ASSLIYIRGQDSYEQY
TRBJ2-1,TRBV20-1,SASGNNEQF